The TCR beta chain described here comes from a study of T cells in tumors after PD-1 blockade. TCRdb's copy holds only in-frame clones and misses some; the assay was immunoSEQ multiplex PCR. This sample has approximately 60,000 clones; around four fifths occur once, and the top ten carry around 15%. The CDR3 has 15 residues. Germline assignment: CDR1 MNHNY and CDR2 SVGAGI (reference sequence). Trimming removed 6 bases from V and 2 bases from J, with 16 bases in between. The receptor comes from a human donor with basal cell carcinoma. The rearrangement links TRBV6-6 to TRBJ1-1; possible D gene TRBD1, 5 bases. The sequencing used PBMCs, collected before anti-PD-1 treatment. The CDR3 nucleotides are TGTGCCAGCAGCGACGGAGGGGTAAGAAACACTGAAGCTTTCTTT. Its translation is CASSDGGVRNTEAFF.